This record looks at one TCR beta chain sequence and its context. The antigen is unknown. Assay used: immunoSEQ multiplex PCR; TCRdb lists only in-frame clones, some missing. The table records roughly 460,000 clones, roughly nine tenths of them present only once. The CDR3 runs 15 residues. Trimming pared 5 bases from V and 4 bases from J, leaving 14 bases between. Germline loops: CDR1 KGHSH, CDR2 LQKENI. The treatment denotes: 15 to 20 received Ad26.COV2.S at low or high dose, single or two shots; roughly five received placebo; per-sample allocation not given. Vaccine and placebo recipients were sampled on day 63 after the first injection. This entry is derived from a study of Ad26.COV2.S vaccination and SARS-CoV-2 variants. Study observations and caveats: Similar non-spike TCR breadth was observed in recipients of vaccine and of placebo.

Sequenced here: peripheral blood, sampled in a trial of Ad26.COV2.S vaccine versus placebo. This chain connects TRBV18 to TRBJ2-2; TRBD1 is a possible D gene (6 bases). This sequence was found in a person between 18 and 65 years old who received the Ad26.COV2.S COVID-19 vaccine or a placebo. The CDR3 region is CASSGDRSPTGELFF. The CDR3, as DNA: TGTGCCAGCTCAGGAGACAGGTCGCCCACCGGGGAGCTGTTTTTT. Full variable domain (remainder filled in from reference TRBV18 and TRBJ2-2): NAGVMQNPRHLVRRRGQEARLRCSPMKGHSHVYWYRQLPEEGLKFMVYLQKENIIDESGMPKERFSAEFPKEGPSILRIQQVVRGDSAAYFCASSGDRSPTGELFFGEGSRLTVL.